This T cell receptor (beta chain) was recorded in a study of Graves' ophthalmopathy and Graves' hyperthyroidism. Findings of the study overall: Blood also carried most expanded thyroid clonotypes exceeding 0.001 frequency.

Newly diagnosed hyperthyroidism donors, aged 18 to 65, duration under 2 months. Other autoimmune diseases, uncontrolled infections, pregnancy and lactation each led to patient exclusion. Note on this clonotype: Its target is unknown.

Unmatched junction bases numbered 5, after V lost 5 bases and J lost 3 bases. The CDR3 contains 16 residues. The study amplified TCR beta CDR3 regions using RNA transcripts. After a first-round RT-PCR with HTBI primers, a second-round multiplex PCR was run. Each CDR3 protein is one row after TCRdb ran MiXCR on the multiplex PCR reads. The top ten hold around 10% of the sample, which has some 1.1 million distinct CDR3 sequences, 36% seen once. The J gene is TRBJ2-2, the V gene TRBV12-3 or TRBV12-4; 11 positions match TRBD2. The source material was peripheral blood or thyroid tissue (not recorded which). The TCR comes from an adult man with Graves' hyperthyroidism. The CDR3 DNA sequence: TGTGCCAGCAGTACTAGCGGGAGTCAGTACACCGGGGAGCTGTTTTTT. Amino acid sequence: CASSTSGSQYTGELFF.